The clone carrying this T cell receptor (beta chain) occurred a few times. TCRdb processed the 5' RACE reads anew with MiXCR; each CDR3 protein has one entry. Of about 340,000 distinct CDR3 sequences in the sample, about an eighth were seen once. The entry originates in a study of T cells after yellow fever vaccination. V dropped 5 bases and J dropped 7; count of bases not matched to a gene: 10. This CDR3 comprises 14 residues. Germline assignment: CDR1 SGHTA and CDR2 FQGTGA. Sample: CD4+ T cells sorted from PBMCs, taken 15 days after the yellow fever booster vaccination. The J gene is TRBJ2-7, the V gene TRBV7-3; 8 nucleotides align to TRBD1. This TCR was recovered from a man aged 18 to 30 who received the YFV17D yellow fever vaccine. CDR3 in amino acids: CASSPQDRAVEQYV. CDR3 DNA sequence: TGTGCCAGCAGCCCGCAGGACAGGGCTGTTGAGCAGTACGTC.